These 7 T cell receptor beta chains were sequenced from one sample in a study of cytomegalovirus exposure and HLA in healthy donors. The PCR had 60 Vbeta and 13 Jbeta primers. Assay: immunoSEQ multiplex PCR; the TCRdb copy retains only in-frame clones and omits some. The table lists under 200,000 clones, approximately 80% of them singletons. Specimen: PBMCs. These receptors all stem from a middle-aged woman in good health and CMV-seropositive.

This sequence joins TRBV14 and TRBJ2-7, with TRBD1 identical over 10 bases. J lost 5 bases, V lost 4 bases, and 11 bases had no gene match. The CDR3 extends over 16 amino acids. CDR1 and CDR2 (germline): SGHDN, FVKESK. This CDR3 is CASSPRPGQGRDEQYF. DNA for the CDR3: TGTGCCAGCAGCCCAAGGCCGGGACAGGGGAGGGACGAGCAGTACTTC.

This chain links TRBV30 with TRBJ2-7; possibly TRBD1 for D (5 bases). Germline CDR1 reads GTSNPN; CDR2 reads SVGIG (reference sequence). Deletions cut 4 bases from V and 0 bases from J, with 10 bases between. The CDR3 length is 13 residues. This CDR3 is CAWNQGHSYEQYF. In nucleotides, the CDR3 is TGTGCCTGGAACCAGGGTCACTCCTACGAGCAGTACTTC.

The gene calls are TRBV7-2 and TRBJ2-7; D may be TRBD2 (6 bases). Per germline, CDR1 SGHTA and CDR2 FQGNSA. V lost 6 bases and J 7 bases, leaving 22 bases between the germline ends. The CDR3 is 15 residues long. The CDR3, as DNA: TGTGCCAGCAGACCTGCGGGTATGAGGGCGGGGGAGCAGTACTTC. It codes for CASRPAGMRAGEQYF. The full variable domain, its missing parts supplied by reference TRBV7-2 and TRBJ2-7, is GAGVSQSPSNKVTEKGKDVELRCDPISGHTALYWYRQSLGQGLEFLIYFQGNSAPDKSGLPSDRFSAERTGGSVSTLTIQRTQQEDSAVYLCASRPAGMRAGEQYFGPGTRLTVT.

V is TRBV10-2 and J is TRBJ2-5; 7 positions agree with TRBD1. The CDR3 loop spans 15 amino acids. CDR1 WSHSY and CDR2 SAAADI come from the germline V gene. Trimming took 6 bases from V and 0 from J; bases not matched to a gene: 7. As DNA, the CDR3 is TGCGCCAGCAGGTTGACAGGGACCAACCAAGAGACCCAGTACTTC. Its protein is CASRLTGTNQETQYF.

This rearrangement joins TRBV7-9 to TRBJ1-2; D unclear. CDR1 SEHNR and CDR2 FQNEAQ come from the germline V gene (reference sequence). V dropped 5 bases and J dropped 4 bases, with 11 bases sitting between them. The CDR3 is made up of 13 amino acids. In nucleotides, the CDR3 is TGTGCCAGCAGCCCGCCCGGGGTCTATGGCTACACCTTC. Translated: CASSPPGVYGYTF.

The rearrangement uses TRBV27 and TRBJ2-3; the D is unclear. The CDR3 loop spans 14 amino acids. Germline V gene data show CDR1 as MNHEY and CDR2 as SMNVEV (reference sequence). V was shortened by 2 bases and J by 5 bases, with 11 bases between the two germline ends. CDR3 residues: CASSLRLGLDTQYF. The CDR3 DNA is TGTGCCAGCAGTTTACGGCTAGGTCTAGATACGCAGTATTTT.

The J gene is TRBJ1-5, the V gene TRBV10-3; a weak D match, TRBD1 (6 bases). CDR3 length: 13 residues. Germline V gene data show CDR1 as ENHRY and CDR2 as SYGVKD. Trimming took 0 bases from V and 6 from J, leaving 6 bases between them. Written as DNA, the CDR3 is TGTGCCATCAGTGAGTCACAGGGTCAGCCCCAGCATTTT. Protein sequence: CAISESQGQPQHF.